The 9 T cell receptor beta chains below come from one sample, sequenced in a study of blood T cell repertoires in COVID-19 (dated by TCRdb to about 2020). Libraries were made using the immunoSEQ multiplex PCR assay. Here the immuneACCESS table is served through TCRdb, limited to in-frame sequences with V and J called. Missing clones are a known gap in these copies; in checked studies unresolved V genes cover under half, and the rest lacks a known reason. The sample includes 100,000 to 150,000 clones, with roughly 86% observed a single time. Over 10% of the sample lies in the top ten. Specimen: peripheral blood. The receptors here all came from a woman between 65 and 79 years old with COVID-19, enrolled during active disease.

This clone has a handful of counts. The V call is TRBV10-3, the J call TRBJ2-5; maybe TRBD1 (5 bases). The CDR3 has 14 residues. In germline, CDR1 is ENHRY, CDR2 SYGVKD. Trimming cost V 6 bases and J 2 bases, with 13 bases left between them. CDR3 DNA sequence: TGTGCCATCAGCACAGACAGCAGACAAGAGACCCAGTACTTC. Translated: CAISTDSRQETQYF.

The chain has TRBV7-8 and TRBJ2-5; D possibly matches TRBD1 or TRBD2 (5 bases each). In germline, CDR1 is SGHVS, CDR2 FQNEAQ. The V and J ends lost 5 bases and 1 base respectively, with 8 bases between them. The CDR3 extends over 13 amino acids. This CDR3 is CASSRGSQETQYF. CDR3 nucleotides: TGTGCCAGCAGCCGGGGCTCCCAAGAGACCCAGTACTTC. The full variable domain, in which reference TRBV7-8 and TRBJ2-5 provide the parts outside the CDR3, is GAGVSQSPRYKVAKRGQDVALRCDPISGHVSLFWYQQALGQGPEFLTYFQNEAQLDKSGLPSDRFFAERPEGSVSTLKIQRTQQEDSAVYLCASSRGSQETQYFGPGTRLLVL.

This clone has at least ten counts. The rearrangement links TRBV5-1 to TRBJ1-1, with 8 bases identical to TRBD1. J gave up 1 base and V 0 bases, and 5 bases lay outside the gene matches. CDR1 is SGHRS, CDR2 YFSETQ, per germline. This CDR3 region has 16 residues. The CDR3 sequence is CASSLAGDRKNTEAFF. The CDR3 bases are TGCGCCAGCAGCTTGGCTGGGGACAGGAAGAACACTGAAGCTTTCTTT.

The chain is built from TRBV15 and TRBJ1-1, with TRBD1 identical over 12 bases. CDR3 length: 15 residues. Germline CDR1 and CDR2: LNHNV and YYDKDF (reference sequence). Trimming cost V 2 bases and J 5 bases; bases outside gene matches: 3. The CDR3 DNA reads TGTGCCACCAGCAGAAAGGGACAGGGGGCAACTGAAGCTTTCTTT. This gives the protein CATSRKGQGATEAFF.

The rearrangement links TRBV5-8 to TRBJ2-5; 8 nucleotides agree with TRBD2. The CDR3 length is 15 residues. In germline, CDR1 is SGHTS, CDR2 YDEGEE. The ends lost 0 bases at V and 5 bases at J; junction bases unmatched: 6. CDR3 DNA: TGTGCCAGCAGCTTGGCGGGGGGGCAAGGGGAGACCCAGTACTTC. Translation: CASSLAGGQGETQYF.

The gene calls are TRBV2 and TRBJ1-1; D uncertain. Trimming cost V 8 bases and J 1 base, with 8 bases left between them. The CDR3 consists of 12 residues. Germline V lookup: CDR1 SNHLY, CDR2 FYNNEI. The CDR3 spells CASGDENTEAFF. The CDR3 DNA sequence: TGTGCCAGCGGAGATGAGAACACTGAAGCTTTCTTT.

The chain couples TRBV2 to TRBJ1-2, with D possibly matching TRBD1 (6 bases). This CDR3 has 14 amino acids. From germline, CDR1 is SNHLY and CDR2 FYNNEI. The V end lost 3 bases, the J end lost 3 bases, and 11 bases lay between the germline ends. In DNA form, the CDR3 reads TGTGCCAGCAGTGAGGGGGGGCTTGACTATGGCTACACCTTC. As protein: CASSEGGLDYGYTF. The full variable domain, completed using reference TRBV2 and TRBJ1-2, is EPEVTQTPSHQVTQMGQEVILRCVPISNHLYFYWYRQILGQKVEFLVSFYNNEISEKSEIFDDQFSVERPDGSNFTLKIRSTKLEDSAMYFCASSEGGLDYGYTFGSGTRLTVV.

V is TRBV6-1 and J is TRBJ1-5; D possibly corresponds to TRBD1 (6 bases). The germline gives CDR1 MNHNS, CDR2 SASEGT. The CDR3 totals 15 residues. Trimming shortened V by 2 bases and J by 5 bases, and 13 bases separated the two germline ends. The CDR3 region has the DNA TGTGCCAGCAGTGAAAGTTTCAGGGGCGATCAGCCCCAGCATTTT. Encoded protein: CASSESFRGDQPQHF.

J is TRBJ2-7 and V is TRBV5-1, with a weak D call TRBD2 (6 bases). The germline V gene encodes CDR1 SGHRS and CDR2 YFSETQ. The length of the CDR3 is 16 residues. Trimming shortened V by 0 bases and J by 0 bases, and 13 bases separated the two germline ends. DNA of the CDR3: TGCGCCAGCAGCTTGGCCGGGGGACCCTCCTCCTACGAGCAGTACTTC. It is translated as CASSLAGGPSSYEQYF.